Detailed here is one T cell receptor beta chain. Its antigen is currently unknown. Sequencing was performed with immunoSEQ multiplex PCR; in TCRdb, only in-frame clones are kept and a portion is missing. Here the sample spans approximately 56,000 clones, around 76% being singletons. This sample was taken from a study of memory CD4+ T cells and cytomegalovirus serostatus. Study overall: Healthy Belgian adult donors included 9 or 10 CMV-positive and 20 to 30 CMV-negative people.

The sort gate was single viable CD3+CD4+CD8-CD45RO+ cells for memory CD4+ T cells. CD4+ T cells were isolated by positive magnetic selection. With 4 bases clipped from V and 7 bases from J, the junction kept 13 bases outside the gene matches. This CDR3 is built from 16 residues. CDR1 is LNHNV, CDR2 YYDKDF, per germline (reference sequence). Study-wide results and caveats: CD4+ memory repertoires contained about two fifths of the 164 reported CMV TCRbeta sequences.

The rearrangement joins TRBV15 to TRBJ1-2, with TRBD1 matching over 9 bases. Material: memory CD4+ T cells from blood. The clonotype comes from an adult in good health and CMV-seronegative. The CDR3 region has the DNA TGTGCCACCAGCAAGGAATGGGGTACAGGGGGCCGTGGCTACACCTTC. It translates to CATSKEWGTGGRGYTF.